This passage covers 18 T cell receptor beta chains from one sample sequenced in a study of blood T cell repertoires in COVID-19. Profiled with immunoSEQ multiplex PCR; TCRdb holds only in-frame clones, not every one. The table includes 300,000 or so clones, more than 75% detected once. The sequenced sample consisted of peripheral blood. These receptors were obtained from a woman in her thirties or forties who had recovered from COVID-19.

The chain uses TRBV30 and TRBJ2-3, with a weak D call TRBD2 (6 bases). CDR1 and CDR2 (germline): GTSNPN, SVGIG (reference sequence). V was cut by 2 bases and J by 3 bases, with 18 bases left in between. The CDR3 sequence is 16 residues long. The CDR3: CAWSYGGVGGTDTQYF. CDR3 DNA: TGTGCCTGGAGTTATGGAGGCGTGGGGGGTACAGATACGCAGTATTTT.

The chain employs TRBV20-1 and TRBJ1-5; tentatively, D is TRBD1 (5 bases). Looked up from germline, CDR1 is DFQATT and CDR2 is SNEGSKA (reference sequence). V was shortened by 3 bases and J by 3 bases, with 21 bases between the two germline ends. The CDR3 runs 17 residues. The CDR3, as DNA: TGCAGTGCTAGTAAGCTCTTAGACAGTAAAGACAATCAGCCCCAGCATTTT. It is translated as CSASKLLDSKDNQPQHF.

This chain uses TRBV11-2 with TRBJ1-1; maybe TRBD1 (6 bases). The CDR3 loop spans 13 amino acids. The V gene's germline CDR1 is SGHAT and CDR2 FQNNGV. V lost 5 bases to trimming and J lost 11 bases, with 18 bases between them. Written as DNA, the CDR3 is TGTGCCAGCAGCCCCCCAGGGGAACTAGCGGCTTTCTTT. Protein sequence: CASSPPGELAAFF.

The rearrangement joins TRBV5-4 to TRBJ2-7, with D possibly being TRBD1 (5 bases). The CDR3 length is 14 residues. Looked up from germline, CDR1 is SGHNT and CDR2 is YYREEE (reference sequence). Deletions cut 1 base from V and 2 bases from J, with 10 bases between. CDR3 in amino acids: CASSLSVTAYEQYF. As DNA, the CDR3 is TGTGCCAGCAGCTTGTCTGTGACAGCCTACGAGCAGTACTTC.

Worth noting for this clone: Within the sample, other DNA sequences also encode this same CDR3. The genes are TRBV9 and TRBJ2-5, with D unresolved. Germline-derived CDR1 and CDR2 are SGDLS and YYNGEE. The CDR3 is 13 amino acids. V was cut by 1 base and J by 1 base, with 5 bases left in between. As DNA, the CDR3 is TGTGCCAGCAGCGTATCCTCCCAAGAGACCCAGTACTTC. The encoded protein is CASSVSSQETQYF.

The J gene is TRBJ1-2, the V gene TRBV9; D might be TRBD1 (6 bases). Trimming pared 4 bases from V and 8 bases from J, leaving 15 bases between. This CDR3 has 13 residues. Per germline, CDR1 SGDLS and CDR2 YYNGEE. The CDR3 sequence is CASSPRTGSGYTF. Written as DNA, the CDR3 is TGTGCCAGCAGCCCTCGTACAGGGAGCGGCTACACCTTC.

The CDR3 sequence: CASRKFPDTLQETQYF. In DNA form, the CDR3 reads TGTGCCAGCAGGAAATTCCCGGACACACTCCAAGAGACCCAGTACTTC. V and J are TRBV27 and TRBJ2-5, with D perhaps TRBD1 (5 bases). The CDR3 is 16 residues long. Germline-derived CDR1 and CDR2 are MNHEY and SMNVEV (reference sequence). Trimming took 6 bases from V and 1 from J, leaving 18 bases between them.

The V call is TRBV7-2, the J call TRBJ1-1; tentative D call: TRBD1 (5 bases). The CDR3 length is 14 residues. The germline V and J ends were trimmed by 5 bases and 1 base, with 11 bases remaining between them. Per the germline V gene, CDR1 is SGHTA and CDR2 is FQGNSA. The CDR3: CASSVTAGNTEAFF. DNA of the CDR3: TGTGCCAGCAGCGTGACAGCCGGGAACACTGAAGCTTTCTTT.

The chain has TRBV10-3 and TRBJ2-3; 7 nucleotides line up with TRBD2. With 2 bases clipped from V and 2 bases from J, the junction kept 4 bases outside the gene matches. Germline lookup yields CDR1 ENHRY and CDR2 SYGVKD. CDR3 length: 15 residues. The CDR3 coding sequence is TGTGCCATCAGTGAGGCAGCGGGGAACACAGATACGCAGTATTTT. As protein: CAISEAAGNTDTQYF.

The chain employs TRBV11-2 and TRBJ2-2; a weak D match, TRBD2 (7 bases). The CDR3 spans 15 residues. V dropped 1 base and J dropped 6 bases, with 12 bases sitting between them. The germline gives CDR1 SGHAT, CDR2 FQNNGV. The CDR3 protein is CASSLGGGGPGELFF. The CDR3 region has the DNA TGTGCCAGCAGCTTAGGTGGCGGGGGCCCCGGGGAGCTGTTTTTT.

The chain has TRBV5-4 and TRBJ1-2; 11 nucleotides match TRBD1. Germline V gene lookup returns CDR1 SGHNT and CDR2 YYREEE (reference sequence). V lost 5 bases and J lost 3; bases outside the gene matches: 6. The CDR3 spans 15 residues. CDR3 protein: CASRQGQGVDYGYTF. In DNA form, the CDR3 reads TGTGCCAGCAGACAGGGACAGGGGGTGGACTATGGCTACACCTTC. Variable domain in full (rest from reference TRBV5-4 and TRBJ1-2): ETGVTQSPTHLIKTRGQQVTLRCSSQSGHNTVSWYQQALGQGPQFIFQYYREEENGRGNFPPRFSGLQFPNYSSELNVNALELDDSALYLCASRQGQGVDYGYTFGSGTRLTVV.

V and J are TRBV6-5 and TRBJ1-2; D gene ambiguous. Trimming removed 4 bases at V and 2 bases at J, with 11 bases between. Germline V lookup: CDR1 MNHEY, CDR2 SVGAGI. This CDR3 is built from 14 residues. CDR3 sequence (DNA): TGTGCCAGCAGTTCTCACATAACGAACTATGGCTACACCTTC. It yields the protein CASSSHITNYGYTF.

V and J are TRBV7-9 and TRBJ1-4; no clear D. The V and J ends lost 5 bases and 14 bases respectively, with 15 bases between them. The CDR3 totals 12 residues. Per the germline V gene, CDR1 is SEHNR and CDR2 is FQNEAQ (reference sequence). CDR3: CASSPVSGRLFF. Here the CDR3 DNA reads TGTGCCAGCAGCCCCGTGTCGGGGAGGCTGTTTTTT. Based on the CDR3 plus reference TRBV7-9 and TRBJ1-4, the full variable domain is DTGVSQNPRHKITKRGQNVTFRCDPISEHNRLYWYRQTLGQGPEFLTYFQNEAQLEKSRLLSDRFSAERPKGSFSTLEIQRTEQGDSAMYLCASSPVSGRLFFGSGTQLSVL.

This chain joins TRBV2 and TRBJ1-5; 8 bases are shared with TRBD1. The V segment lost 8 bases and the J segment 4 bases; nucleotides outside the gene matches: 25. CDR1 and CDR2 from the germline V gene are SNHLY and FYNNEI. There are 20 residues in the CDR3. DNA of the CDR3: TGTGCCAGCTCCCACCGCAGGGGGACAGGTCTTGGAGCTGGTAATCAGCCCCAGCATTTT. Translating it yields CASSHRRGTGLGAGNQPQHF.

The chain has TRBV13 and TRBJ2-7, with TRBD1 identical over 8 bases. Germline assignment: CDR1 PRHDT and CDR2 FYEKMQ (reference sequence). The CDR3 runs to 15 residues. V gave up 5 bases and J gave up 0 bases; unmatched junction bases: 6. The CDR3 protein is CASSPGDRISYEQYF. The CDR3 DNA is TGTGCCAGCAGCCCCGGGGACAGGATCTCCTACGAGCAGTACTTC.

This clone was observed a single time. This rearrangement joins TRBV7-2 to TRBJ1-2; no reliable D call. The CDR3 contains 14 residues. Germline values: CDR1 SGHTA, CDR2 FQGNSA. V dropped 6 bases and J dropped 5 bases, with 16 bases sitting between them. The CDR3 loop is CASRITSRSYGYTF. In DNA, the CDR3 is TGTGCCAGCAGAATAACAAGTCGCTCGTATGGCTACACCTTC.

Written as DNA, the CDR3 is TGTGCCAGTAGTATAGGCGTTGCAACTAATGAAAAACTGTTTTTT. Protein: CASSIGVATNEKLFF. The genes are TRBV19 and TRBJ1-4; D ambiguous. There are 15 residues in the CDR3. Trimming shortened V by 1 base and J by 0 bases, and 6 bases separated the two germline ends. Germline CDR1 and CDR2: LNHDA and SQIVND (reference sequence). Using reference TRBV19 and TRBJ1-4 for the parts outside the CDR3, the full variable domain is DGGITQSPKYLFRKEGQNVTLSCEQNLNHDAMYWYRQDPGQGLRLIYYSQIVNDFQKGDIAEGYSVSREKKESFPLTVTSAQKNPTAFYLCASSIGVATNEKLFFGSGTQLSVL.

This clone was seen just once. The chain is built from TRBV19 and TRBJ2-3; perhaps TRBD1 as D (6 bases). Per germline, CDR1 LNHDA and CDR2 SQIVND (reference sequence). V lost 6 bases and J 0 bases, leaving 10 bases between the germline ends. There are 14 residues in the CDR3. CDR3 DNA sequence: TGTGCCAGTAGGGACAGAGTTAGCACAGATACGCAGTATTTT. Translating it yields CASRDRVSTDTQYF. The full variable domain, its missing parts supplied by reference TRBV19 and TRBJ2-3, is DGGITQSPKYLFRKEGQNVTLSCEQNLNHDAMYWYRQDPGQGLRLIYYSQIVNDFQKGDIAEGYSVSREKKESFPLTVTSAQKNPTAFYLCASRDRVSTDTQYFGPGTRLTVL.